The present T cell receptor beta chain was sequenced within a study of shared clonotypes between healthy human individuals. Study-level results: A generally larger estimated richness was seen in naive subsets than in memory subsets. It was the non-shared clonotypes that had lower generation probabilities than clonotypes shared by all four donors.

For each subset, genomic DNA was distributed in equal portions over several immunoSEQ plates. Method: immunoSEQ multiplex PCR; TCRdb's copy keeps in-frame clones and lacks some. Among around 2.5 million clones listed, over 85% were seen once. Trimming took 8 bases from V and 7 from J, leaving 9 bases between them. From germline, CDR1 is MDHEN and CDR2 SYDVKM. The CDR3 has 11 residues. This clone occurred once. Its specificity is unknown. The specimen was naive CD4+ T cells from PBMCs. Subset reported: CD45RA+ positively selected. The chain combines TRBV28 with TRBJ1-5; the D is unclear. This clonotype originated in a man between 18 and 35 years old in good health. Some clones in this sample may be carry-over from other donors' samples. The CDR3 nucleotides are TGTGCCAGCCGTGGGGTACAGCCCCAGCATTTT. This sequence encodes CASRGVQPQHF.